This record looks at one T cell receptor beta chain sequence and its context. This sample stems from a study of blood T cell repertoires in COVID-19. The repertoire was sequenced with immunoSEQ multiplex PCR; TCRdb's copy has only in-frame clones and lacks some. This repertoire shows approximately 200,000 clones, 70% to 90% found once; its top ten account for about a tenth. This CDR3 has 11 amino acids. From germline, CDR1 is ENHRY and CDR2 SYGVKD. V lost 6 bases, J lost 8 bases, and 7 bases lay in between. This clonotype originated in a man aged 30 to 39 who had recovered from COVID-19. The chain uses TRBV10-3 and TRBJ2-2; no clear D gene. The sequenced material came from PBMCs or T cells enriched from blood (not recorded which). CDR3: CAISQDGELFF. Here the CDR3 DNA reads TGTGCCATCAGCCAGGATGGGGAGCTGTTTTTT.